The rows below give T cell receptor beta chains drawn from one sample of a study of CD8+ T cells in alopecia areata. Clones were read by immunoSEQ multiplex PCR, and TCRdb kept only the in-frame ones, dropping some. In the table there are more than 200,000 clones, just over 65% of which are singletons. The sequencing used CD4+ T cells sorted from blood, collected around week 44, from a patient treated with tofacitinib. The receptors were gathered from a human donor with alopecia areata. The CDR3 runs from the conserved cysteine through the conserved F or W.

cdr3_aa v_call
CASSMTGGKNIQYF TRBV7-2
CASSLEALYEQYF TRBV5-1
CASRLMPSGAETQYF TRBV2
CASSRGGGGDTQYF TRBV7-3
CASSQLGNQPQHF TRBV16
CASSPPGYNSPLHF TRBV2
CSVGDTYGYTF TRBV29-1
CASSSRDRGSTDTQYF TRBV25-1
CASSPTLDGTDTQYF TRBV7-2
CASSWTSGGASTGELFF TRBV4-1
CASSQYGPDTGELFF TRBV4-3
CASSKAGGPLNTQYF TRBV5-6
CSVPPGTGGTEAFF TRBV29-1
CASSLDRGLGYEQYF TRBV7-2
CASSLRGFGANVLTF TRBV7-2
CSVEKGQGHGYTF TRBV29-1
CASSLPSILETVYGYTF TRBV7-2
CAWSVRASAAYNEQFF TRBV30
CSAEKGLELFF TRBV29-1
CASSIGTGRTEAFF TRBV19
CASSPPSLGIQYF TRBV18
CATSRRAANTEAFF TRBV15
CASSLGSGARDEQFF TRBV5-1
CASSIGTAGANVLTF TRBV7-9
CASSFGDRASGELFF TRBV5-6
CASSEGRRRDPEAFF TRBV2
CASSVDPRGLANTGELFF TRBV9
CSVVGRETQYF TRBV29-1
CAWSGQAVYGYTF TRBV30
CASSANRETEAFF TRBV7-2
CAQMRDSDYGYTF TRBV30
CASNPGLDLEKLFF TRBV4-3
CASSVEDRRLGYGYTF TRBV9
CASSLSQGMNTGELFF TRBV7-6
CASSSLAGAQETQYF TRBV7-2
CASRVGQGVLDSPLHF TRBV2
CSVDRGRNTEAFF TRBV29-1
CSVWFDYGYTF TRBV29-1
CASSQTLGEQYF TRBV19
CSVITGSSYNEQFF TRBV29-1
CASSRAGTGEYEQYF TRBV18
CASGLDNTGELFF TRBV12-5
CASSPLGPPEEQFF TRBV18
CSVVSRTGSTEAFF TRBV29-1
CSVGSIGGSLGTQYF TRBV29-1
CASSAQEGRDTQYF TRBV9
CASSVTPTSGGDTQYF TRBV9
CASSVGIAGKETQYF TRBV9
CSVGDRPNTGELFF TRBV29-1
CASREDMNTEAFF TRBV6-1
CASSSQFSYEQYF TRBV25-1
CSVETDPARPQHF TRBV29-1
CASGIGNLPQHF TRBV2